Below, 10 T cell receptor beta chains from the same sample are listed, as sequenced in a study of CD8+CD57+ T cells in acquired aplastic anemia. The template used for profiling TCR beta VDJ and CDR3 was genomic DNA. TCRdb called the reads again in MiXCR, with one record for every CDR3 protein. The data contain around 170,000 distinct CDR3 sequences, roughly 45% of them singletons. Whoever was chosen for sequencing had shown CD8+CD57+ cell expansion by flow cytometry. Sequences were obtained from sorted CD4+, CD8+, or CD8+CD57+ T cells (not recorded which) from PBMCs. The receptor source for this set is a human donor with aplastic anemia.

The V and J genes are TRBV4-3 and TRBJ2-7; D uncertain. Trimming shortened V by 1 base and J by 3 bases, and 13 bases separated the two germline ends. Germline V gene sequence: CDR1 LGHNA, CDR2 YSLEER. The CDR3 totals 15 residues. The CDR3 DNA reads TGCGCCAGCAGCCAAGCTAGTTACGGCAGCTACGAGCAGTACTTC. This translates into CASSQASYGSYEQYF.

V usage is TRBV24-1 and J usage is TRBJ2-7; D perhaps matches TRBD2 (5 bases). The end of the DNA aligns better with TRBJ2-1, so the J call may be wrong. The CDR3 sequence is 11 residues long. Germline lookup yields CDR1 KGHDR and CDR2 SFDVKD. The CDR3 DNA reads as TGTGCCACCAGTGACGTAGCGGAGCAGTTCTTC. Translation gives CATSDVAEQFF.

This clonotype was counted only a few times. A clone one base away is much larger, so this may be a read error. This chain joins TRBV6-1 and TRBJ1-2; 7 bases map to TRBD1. The CDR3 has 15 residues. Germline V gene data show CDR1 as MNHNS and CDR2 as SASEGT. CDR3 sequence reads: CTSSESAGGNYGYTF. The CDR3 DNA is TGTACCAGCAGTGAAAGTGCAGGGGGAAACTATGGCTACACCTTC.

This chain connects TRBV27 to TRBJ2-5; 7 nucleotides match TRBD1. Germline CDR1 is MNHEY and CDR2 is SMNVEV (reference sequence). The CDR3 is 14 amino acids. J lost 1 base, V lost 5 bases, and 4 bases had no gene match. CDR3 protein: CASSLRDSQETQYF. The CDR3 DNA follows: TGTGCCAGCAGTCTACGGGACAGCCAAGAGACCCAGTACTTC.

CDR3 coding DNA: TGTGCCAGCAGTTACTCCGGGGGATTCGAGCAGTACTTC. It codes for CASSYSGGFEQYF. The chain combines TRBV25-1 with TRBJ2-7, with D perhaps matching TRBD2 (6 bases). Trimming pared 5 bases from V and 6 bases from J, leaving 14 bases between. This CDR3 contains 13 residues. Germline CDR1 and CDR2: MGHDK and SYGVNS.

This clonotype was recorded at least ten times. The V and J genes are TRBV2 and TRBJ1-3; a weak D match, TRBD1 (5 bases). This CDR3 is built from 17 residues. The germline V gene has CDR1 SNHLY and CDR2 FYNNEI. The V end was cut by 6 bases, the J end by 0 bases, with 18 bases between. The DNA of the CDR3 is TGTGCCAGCAGGAATGGATTGCAGGGTGACTCTGGAAACACCATATATTTT. As protein: CASRNGLQGDSGNTIYF.

This clonotype was seen a few times. This chain links TRBV3-1 with TRBJ1-2; 9 bases are shared with TRBD1. Germline V CDR1 and CDR2: LGHDT, YNNKEL (reference sequence). V gave up 4 bases and J gave up 1 base; unmatched junction bases: 4. This CDR3 has 15 residues. The CDR3 DNA is TGTGCCAGCAGCCTTACGACAGGGGGTAACTATGGCTACACCTTC. It codes for CASSLTTGGNYGYTF. Full variable domain (missing parts from reference TRBV3-1 and TRBJ1-2): DTAVSQTPKYLVTQMGNDKSIKCEQNLGHDTMYWYKQDSKKFLKIMFSYNNKELIINETVPNRFSPKSPDKAHLNLHINSLELGDSAVYFCASSLTTGGNYGYTFGSGTRLTVV.

Comments on this clonotype: The junction and the germline gene differ at one end; a read error may be behind it. The chain joins TRBV10-3 to TRBJ1-4, with D possibly matching TRBD1 (5 bases). Germline V gives CDR1 ENHRY, CDR2 SYGVKD. This CDR3 comprises 12 residues. The CDR3 coding sequence is TGTGCCACCGGGACGCTGAATGAAAAACTGTCTTTT. It yields the protein CATGTLNEKLSF.

The table lists this clonotype with many counts. This chain joins TRBV2 and TRBJ2-3; D is possibly TRBD1 or TRBD2 (6 bases each). CDR3 length equals 14 residues. CDR1 SNHLY and CDR2 FYNNEI come from the germline V gene. With 6 bases removed from V and 5 bases from J, the gap between germline ends came to 15 bases. This chain's CDR3 is CASRGSGAIDTQYF. The CDR3 nucleotides read TGTGCCAGCAGAGGCTCGGGGGCGATAGATACGCAGTATTTT.

V and J are TRBV24-1 and TRBJ2-1, with 7 positions matching TRBD1. Germline loops: CDR1 KGHDR, CDR2 SFDVKD. This CDR3 region has 13 residues. The V and J ends lost 7 bases and 5 bases, in that order; junction bases with no gene match: 4. In DNA, the CDR3 is TGTGCCACCAGGGACAGGCTCGACAATGAGCAGTTCTTC. Protein sequence: CATRDRLDNEQFF.